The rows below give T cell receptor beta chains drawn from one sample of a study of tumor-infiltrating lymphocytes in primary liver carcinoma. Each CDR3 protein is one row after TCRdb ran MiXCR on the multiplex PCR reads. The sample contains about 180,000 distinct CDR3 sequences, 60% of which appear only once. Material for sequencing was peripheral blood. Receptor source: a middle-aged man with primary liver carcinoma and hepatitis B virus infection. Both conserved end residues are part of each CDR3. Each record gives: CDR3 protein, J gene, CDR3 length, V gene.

CASSAKGVVGGEQYF,TRBJ2-7,15,TRBV7-9
CASSSPPSLETQYF,TRBJ2-5,14,TRBV28
CASSLGLLNEQFF,TRBJ2-1,13,TRBV11-3
CASSARHDSPGEQYF,TRBJ2-7,15,TRBV11-2
CASSGGTSGRTDTQYF,TRBJ2-3,16,TRBV5-1
CASSVDSPSGTGELFF,TRBJ2-2,16,TRBV9
CASSRQGPDTQYF,TRBJ2-3,13,TRBV11-2
CANSFSRESSYEQYF,TRBJ2-7,15,TRBV11-2
CAYGGPVDEQYF,TRBJ2-7,12,TRBV6-1
CASSYPGTPDHEQFF,TRBJ2-1,15,TRBV6-5
CAITPGQARTDTQYF,TRBJ2-3,15,TRBV10-3
CASSPAPSGNHNEQFF,TRBJ2-1,16,TRBV18
CSVVGTSSTDTQYF,TRBJ2-3,14,TRBV29-1
CASSQGLAELYEQYF,TRBJ2-7,15,TRBV7-9